Listed below are T cell receptor beta chains from one sample, sequenced in a study of graft-versus-host responses after intestinal transplantation. The repertoire was sequenced with immunoSEQ multiplex PCR; TCRdb's copy has only in-frame clones and lacks some. The table shows tens of thousands of clones, with around 90% occurring only once. The starting material was bone marrow, obtained 700 to 850 days after intestinal transplantation. The receptors here all came from a human patient who received an intestinal transplant, so some T cells may come from the graft donor. CDR3s include the opening cysteine and the closing phenylalanine or tryptophan. D genes are given only for firm matches. Clone size is stated in some rows and not others, as once, few, many or a class when expanded.

d_call j_call v_call clone_size cdr3_aa cdr3_nt
NA TRBJ1-1 TRBV6-6 NA CASSYFPAASNTEAFF TGTGCCAGCAGTTACTTTCCGGCAGCATCGAACACTGAAGCTTTCTTT
TRBD2 TRBJ2-1 TRBV27 NA CASSLVGLGMENNEQFF TGTGCCAGCAGTTTGGTCGGACTAGGGATGGAGAACAATGAGCAGTTCTTC
TRBD1 TRBJ1-5 TRBV2 NA CASSGRDRSQPQHF TGTGCCAGCAGTGGGCGGGACAGGTCTCAGCCCCAGCATTTT
TRBD2 TRBJ2-3 TRBV5-1 NA CASNGLAGGGTDTQYF TGCGCCAGCAATGGGCTAGCGGGGGGTGGCACAGATACGCAGTATTTT
TRBD2 TRBJ2-1 TRBV7-3 NA CASSTRGDNEQFF TGTGCCAGCAGCACGCGGGGGGACAATGAGCAGTTCTTC
NA TRBJ1-6 TRBV19 once CASSITGEANSPLHF TGTGCCAGTAGTATAACCGGGGAGGCTAATTCACCCCTCCACTTT
TRBD2 TRBJ2-7 TRBV5-4 NA CASSGGTSGNDYEQYF TGTGCCAGCAGCGGAGGGACTAGCGGAAATGATTACGAGCAGTACTTC
TRBD1 TRBJ1-4 TRBV7-9 NA CASSSPTGTGGKANEKLFF TGTGCCAGCAGCTCTCCTACCGGGACAGGGGGGAAGGCTAATGAAAAACTGTTTTTT
NA TRBJ1-1 TRBV5-6 NA CASSLVGAANTEAFF TGTGCCAGCAGCTTGGTTGGGGCAGCTAACACTGAAGCTTTCTTT
NA TRBJ2-1 TRBV12-5 NA CASGLPWDGSYNEQFF TGTGCTAGTGGTTTGCCATGGGACGGCTCCTACAATGAGCAGTTCTTC
NA TRBJ1-1 TRBV30 few CAWRSWAEAFF TGTGCCTGGAGGTCGTGGGCTGAAGCTTTCTTT
TRBD1 TRBJ2-7 TRBV10-2 NA CASSDGTGNYEQYF TGCGCCAGCAGTGACGGGACAGGGAACTACGAGCAGTACTTC
TRBD2 TRBJ2-1 TRBV19 once CASGPRYRDRVSGLAGGEQFF TGTGCCAGTGGTCCCCGATACCGGGACAGGGTTTCGGGACTAGCGGGAGGTGAGCAGTTCTTC
NA TRBJ2-5 TRBV11-2 NA CASSLDGRSGYF TGTGCCAGCAGCTTAGATGGGCGATCTGGGTACTTC
NA TRBJ1-1 TRBV18 NA CASSPGGFGNTEAFF TGTGCCAGCTCACCAGGGGGCTTCGGCAACACTGAAGCTTTCTTT
NA TRBJ1-3 TRBV9 NA CASSATDISSGNTIYF TGTGCCAGCAGCGCCACAGACATCAGCTCTGGAAACACCATATATTTT
NA TRBJ2-7 TRBV6-6 NA CASRPGLPSYEQYF TGTGCCAGCAGACCGGGGCTTCCATCCTACGAGCAGTACTTC
NA TRBJ1-2 TRBV18 NA CASSHDSAFNYGYTF TGTGCCAGCTCCCACGACAGCGCCTTTAACTATGGCTACACCTTC
NA TRBJ2-5 TRBV19 NA CASSMAAQETQYF TGTGCCAGTAGTATGGCGGCGCAAGAGACCCAGTACTTC
NA TRBJ2-7 TRBV11-2 once CASSDYYEQYF TGTGCCAGCAGCGATTACTACGAGCAGTACTTC
TRBD2 TRBJ2-1 TRBV2 NA CASKVSGGGGNEQFF TGTGCCAGCAAAGTTAGCGGGGGAGGGGGCAATGAGCAGTTCTTC
NA TRBJ2-1 TRBV29-1 NA CSVEWGSNEQFF TGCAGCGTTGAGTGGGGTAGCAATGAGCAGTTCTTC
NA TRBJ2-2 TRBV11-3 NA CASSLASSANTGELFF TGTGCCAGCAGCTTAGCGTCTTCAGCGAACACCGGGGAGCTGTTTTTT
NA TRBJ1-1 TRBV30 NA CAWSGRWTEAFF TGTGCCTGGAGTGGGCGTTGGACTGAAGCTTTCTTT
TRBD1 TRBJ1-1 TRBV7-3 NA CASSTGQPNTEAFF TGTGCCAGCAGCACGGGACAGCCGAACACTGAAGCTTTCTTT
TRBD2 TRBJ2-1 TRBV27 NA CASSLQAGGYNEQFF TGTGCCAGCAGTCTCCAAGCGGGAGGCTACAATGAGCAGTTCTTC
NA TRBJ2-7 TRBV12-5 once CASGWGTEEQYF TGTGCTAGTGGTTGGGGAACAGAAGAGCAGTACTTC